The subject of this entry is one T cell receptor beta chain. The CDR3 contains 14 residues. The V gene's germline CDR1 is SGHDT and CDR2 YYEEEE. V shed 0 bases and J shed 8 bases, with 14 bases lying between them. The deep-level immunoSEQ assay was used. The input for sorted-subset replicate PCRs was approximately 210 ng DNA, 25,000 to 35,000 T cell genomes. Authors' methods: Filtering of immunoSEQ junctional sequences could not match full-length read filtering. Clones were sequenced by immunoSEQ multiplex PCR, and TCRdb holds only the in-frame ones, with some missing. V and J calls and clone size are copied from that table; D and trimming were computed from the DNA. The table records hundreds of thousands of clones, roughly 95% of them present only once. These data belong to a study of shared clonotypes between healthy human individuals. The wider study: Plates per donor: three CD4 naive, three CD4 memory, two CD8 naive, one CD8 memory.

Naive CD8 cells lacked CD45RO, underwent positive selection for CCR7 and left out terminally differentiated effector memory CD45RA+ cells. The genes are TRBV5-6 and TRBJ1-1; D is undetermined. The sequenced material came from naive CD8+ T cells sorted from blood. The TCR was taken from a woman in her 30s in good health. The CDR3 DNA sequence: TGTGCCAGCAGCTTGGGCCTGAATTTAGCAGAAGCTTTCTTT. It yields the protein CASSLGLNLAEAFF.